The 12 T cell receptor beta chains given below trace back to one sample, sequenced in a study of blood T cell repertoires in COVID-19. This table comes from immunoSEQ multiplex PCR, and its TCRdb copy is limited to in-frame clones, with some not included. Of approximately 46,000 clones detected, roughly 86% appear once; the ten largest clones hold approximately 15%. Sequencing was done on a sample of peripheral blood. These receptors were collected from a human donor in a cohort sampled during active COVID-19.

This clone occurred a few times. This chain uses TRBV4-1 with TRBJ2-5, with TRBD2 matching over 9 bases. The CDR3 extends over 17 amino acids. J lost 1 base, V lost 0 bases, and 6 bases had no gene match. The germline CDR1 and CDR2 sequences are MGHRA and YSYEKL. Here the CDR3 reads CASSQESGTSLQETQYF. The CDR3, as DNA: TGCGCCAGCAGCCAAGAGTCGGGGACTAGCCTCCAAGAGACCCAGTACTTC.

The V gene is TRBV3-1 (or the pseudogene TRBV3-2), the J gene TRBJ2-5; 9 bases are a match to TRBD1. CDR1 is LGHDT, CDR2 YNNKEL, per germline (reference sequence). J was trimmed by 5 bases and V by 5 bases; bases with no gene match: 6. The CDR3 has 14 amino acids. Here the CDR3 DNA reads TGTGCCAGCAGCTATACAGGGGGCCGGGAGACCCAGTACTTC. This codes for CASSYTGGRETQYF.

The chain is built from TRBV12-3 or TRBV12-4 and TRBJ2-2, with TRBD1 as a possible D gene (5 bases). The CDR3 runs 13 residues. The V and J ends lost 3 bases and 7 bases respectively, with 9 bases between them. This CDR3 is CASSFAGNGELFF. CDR3 nucleotides: TGTGCCAGCAGTTTCGCAGGGAACGGGGAGCTGTTTTTT.

V usage is TRBV7-9 and J usage is TRBJ2-5; TRBD1 might be the D (5 bases). CDR1 is SEHNR, CDR2 FQNEAQ, per germline (reference sequence). The CDR3 runs 14 residues. The ends were cut back, 5 bases at V and 1 base at J, with 11 bases in the middle. The CDR3 region has the DNA TGTGCCAGCAGCATCGACAGTTTCCAAGAGACCCAGTACTTC. Its translation: CASSIDSFQETQYF.

The V gene is TRBV6-5, the J gene TRBJ1-2; 9 positions agree with TRBD1. This CDR3 comprises 16 residues. Looked up from germline, CDR1 is MNHEY and CDR2 is SVGAGI. V dropped 0 bases and J dropped 3; count of bases not matched to a gene: 5. For the CDR3, the DNA is TGTGCCAGCAGTTACTCGGACAGGGGAGCTGACTATGGCTACACCTTC. Protein sequence: CASSYSDRGADYGYTF.

The rearrangement links TRBV5-1 to TRBJ1-4, with D perhaps matching TRBD1 (6 bases). Trimming cost V 0 bases and J 7 bases, with 13 bases left between them. Germline V gives CDR1 SGHRS, CDR2 YFSETQ. This CDR3 has 15 amino acids. For the CDR3, the DNA is TGCGCCAGCAGCTTGGCGGGGGGCGCGTCTGAAAAACTGTTTTTT. It yields the protein CASSLAGGASEKLFF.

The V gene is TRBV29-1, the J gene TRBJ1-3; D possibly corresponds to TRBD1 (6 bases). CDR1 is SQVTM and CDR2 is ANQGSEA in the germline V gene. There are 14 residues in the CDR3. Between the trimmed V and J ends, which lost 3 bases and 2 bases, there was a span of 11 bases. The CDR3 bases are TGCAGCGTTGATTTAACAGGGACTGGAAACACCATATATTTT. Amino acids: CSVDLTGTGNTIYF.

The chain combines TRBV4-1 with TRBJ2-2, with TRBD2 matching over 11 bases. Germline CDR1 reads MGHRA; CDR2 reads YSYEKL. This CDR3 comprises 18 residues. The trim removed 2 bases at V and 5 bases at J, leaving 10 bases unmatched. The CDR3 DNA sequence: TGCGCCAGCAGCCAAATCGGAGCTAGCGGGGGGAGAACCGGGGAGCTGTTTTTT. Translation: CASSQIGASGGRTGELFF.

This clone was seen only once. The gene calls are TRBV9 and TRBJ1-2, with D possibly matching TRBD1 (6 bases). Germline CDR1 and CDR2: SGDLS and YYNGEE. The CDR3 spans 16 residues. Trimming left V 0 bases short and J 8 bases short, with 20 bases between. The CDR3, as DNA: TGTGCCAGCAGCGTAGCCGGGTCGGTCACCCAGGGGGGCTACACCTTC. It encodes CASSVAGSVTQGGYTF.

The rearrangement uses TRBV7-2 and TRBJ2-1, with 7 bases identical to TRBD2. Trimming took 2 bases from V and 6 from J; bases not matched to a gene: 10. Looked up from germline, CDR1 is SGHTA and CDR2 is FQGNSA. The CDR3 is 16 residues long. DNA for the CDR3: TGTGCCAGCAGCTTATCCGCCGGGAGGCCGGCCAATGAGCAGTTCTTC. It yields the protein CASSLSAGRPANEQFF.

The chain is built from TRBV11-2 and TRBJ2-3; TRBD2 matches 13 bases. CDR1 and CDR2 (germline): SGHAT, FQNNGV. The V gene end was trimmed by 5 bases and the J gene end by 2 bases; junction bases not matched to a gene: 7. This CDR3 region has 17 residues. The CDR3 loop is CASSKAGLAGLTDTQYF. The CDR3 nucleotides are TGTGCCAGCAGCAAAGCGGGACTAGCGGGGCTCACAGATACGCAGTATTTT.

The chain's CDR3 is CASSLRDINSEQYF. The CDR3 DNA sequence: TGTGCCAGCAGCTTGCGAGACATTAACAGCGAGCAGTACTTC. The V gene is TRBV7-8, the J gene TRBJ2-7, with no clear D. CDR1 and CDR2 from the germline V gene are SGHVS and FQNEAQ. This CDR3 comprises 14 residues. Trimming took off 3 bases at V and 6 bases at J, with 15 bases between the two ends.